These T cell receptor beta chains were read from a single sample in a study of post-analysis software for immune sequencing data. Each CDR3 protein gets one entry after TCRdb re-called the PCR reads with MiXCR. This table has a few hundred thousand distinct CDR3 sequences, less than 40% appearing once. The source material was blood. Receptors originate from a girl under 18 with multiple sclerosis. The CDR3 runs from the conserved cysteine through the conserved F or W. D genes are given only for firm matches. Rows may omit the clone size; those that give it use once, few, many or a size class.

TRBJ2-1 TRBV10-1 . many TGCGCCAGCAGTGGGGCGGATTACAATGAGCAGTTCTTC CASSGADYNEQFF
TRBJ2-5 TRBV6-6 . . TGTGCCAGCAGTTATGTGAGTAATGGACAAGAGACCCAGTACTTC CASSYVSNGQETQYF
TRBJ2-1 TRBV3-1 TRBD2 . TGTGCCAGCAGCCACGATAGCGGGGGGGCCTATGAGCAGTTCTTC CASSHDSGGAYEQFF
TRBJ1-4 TRBV4-1 . . TGCGCCAGCAGCCTCCTCTGGGCAGAAAAACTGTTTTTT CASSLLWAEKLFF
TRBJ2-1 TRBV5-1 . . TGCGCCAGCAGCCCACCGATCCGACAGTTTGATTATGAGCAGTTCTTC CASSPPIRQFDYEQFF
TRBJ1-2 TRBV6-6 TRBD1 few TGTGCCAGCAGCCGAGGACAGGGGGGCGACTATGGCTACACCTTC CASSRGQGGDYGYTF
TRBJ2-7 TRBV4-1 TRBD2 . TGCGCCAGCAGCCAATTAAGCGGGGGGGCCTACGAGCAGTACTTC CASSQLSGGAYEQYF
TRBJ1-1 TRBV6-1 . . TGTGCCAGCAGTGCCTTCACTGAAGCTTTCTTT CASSAFTEAFF
TRBJ1-2 TRBV12-3/TRBV12-4 TRBD1 few TGTGCCAGCAGCTCAGACAGGGTTGGCTACACCTTC CASSSDRVGYTF
TRBJ2-1 TRBV6-5 TRBD2 . TGTGCCAGCAGTTACTCGACGACTAGCGGGGGATACAATGAGCAGTTCTTC CASSYSTTSGGYNEQFF
TRBJ2-5 TRBV27 . few TGTGCCAGCAGTTTATATGACGGCGGGGAGACCCAGTACTTC CASSLYDGGETQYF
TRBJ1-1 TRBV3-1 . . TGTGCCAGCAGCCAAGGCAGGGGCGCTGAAGCTTTCTTT CASSQGRGAEAFF
TRBJ1-5 TRBV20-1 TRBD1 . TGCAGTGCTTCCAGGGGGAATAGCAATCAGCCCCAGCATTTT CSASRGNSNQPQHF
TRBJ2-5 TRBV6-5 . . TGTGCCAGCAGTTGGTCCCCGATGGCGGAGACCCAGTACTTC CASSWSPMAETQYF
TRBJ1-1 TRBV20-1 . . TGCAGTGCTAGAAAAGTGGGCAGGGAGACTGAAGCTTTCTTT CSARKVGRETEAFF
TRBJ2-7 TRBV20-1 . few TGCAGTGCTGCCCGGTTGAAGGGAGAAGGGTTTTCCTACGAGCAGTACTTC CSAARLKGEGFSYEQYF
TRBJ1-5 TRBV20-1 . few TGCAGTGCTGACGAAAATTTAAATCAGCCCCAGCATTTT CSADENLNQPQHF
TRBJ1-1 TRBV6-5 . . TGTGCCAGCAGTTACTCTGACTTGAACACTGAAGCTTTCTTT CASSYSDLNTEAFF
TRBJ2-6 TRBV11-2 TRBD1 . TGTGCCAGCAGCCCGGACAGGGCTTCGGGGGCCAACGTCCTGACTTTC CASSPDRASGANVLTF
TRBJ2-5 TRBV18 . many TGTGCCAGCTCACCGAAGGAGACCCAGTACTTC CASSPKETQYF
TRBJ2-6 TRBV6-1 . . TGTGCCAGCATAAGGATCTCTGGGGCCAACGTCCTGACTTTC CASIRISGANVLTF
TRBJ2-2 TRBV7-8 TRBD2 . TGTGCCAGCAGCTTGCTGCCTAGCGGGGGGGCCGCCGGGGAGCTGTTTTTT CASSLLPSGGAAGELFF